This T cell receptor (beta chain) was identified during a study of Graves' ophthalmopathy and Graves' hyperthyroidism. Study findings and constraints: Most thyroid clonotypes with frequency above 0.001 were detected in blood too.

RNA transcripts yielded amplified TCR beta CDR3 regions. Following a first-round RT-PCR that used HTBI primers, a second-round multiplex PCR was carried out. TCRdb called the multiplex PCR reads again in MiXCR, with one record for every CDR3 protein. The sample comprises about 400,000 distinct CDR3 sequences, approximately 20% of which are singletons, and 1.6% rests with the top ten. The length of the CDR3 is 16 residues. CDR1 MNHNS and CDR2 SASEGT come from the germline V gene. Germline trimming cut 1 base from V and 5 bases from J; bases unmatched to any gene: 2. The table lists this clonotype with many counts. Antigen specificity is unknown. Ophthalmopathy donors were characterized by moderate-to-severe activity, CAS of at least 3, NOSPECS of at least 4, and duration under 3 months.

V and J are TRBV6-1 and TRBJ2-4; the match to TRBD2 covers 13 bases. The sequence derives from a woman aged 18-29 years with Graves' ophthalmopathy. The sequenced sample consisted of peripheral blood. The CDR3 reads CASSEGLAGGQNIQYF. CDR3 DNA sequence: TGTGCCAGCAGTGAAGGACTAGCGGGAGGCCAAAACATTCAGTACTTC.